The next 30 T cell receptor beta chains were all read from a single sample in a study of response to subunit inactivated influenza vaccine. TCRdb used MiXCR to reprocess the RT-PCR reads, holding one entry per CDR3 protein. The table lists 400,000 to 550,000 distinct CDR3 sequences, roughly 25% of them singletons. This specimen consisted of CD4+ T cells sorted from PBMCs, obtained 5 days after vaccination. Receptors were obtained from a man aged 50-60 years who received an inactivated influenza vaccine.

V and J are TRBV4-2 and TRBJ2-7; either TRBD1 or TRBD2 may supply D (5 bases each). V was clipped by 4 bases and J by 6 bases, with 16 bases between them. The CDR3 length is 14 residues. Germline CDR1 is LGHNA and CDR2 is YNFKEQ. CDR3 bases: TGTGCCAGCAGCCCCCAGGACACAAGCGGCGAGCAGTACTTC. Translating it yields CASSPQDTSGEQYF.

The table lists this clonotype with a few counts. V gene TRBV12-3 or TRBV12-4 combines with J gene TRBJ2-7; TRBD1 matches 8 bases. The CDR3 extends over 15 amino acids. V shed 5 bases and J 0 bases; nucleotides not matched to a gene: 6. Here the CDR3 reads CASSIGQGLSYEQYF. The DNA of the CDR3 is TGTGCCAGCAGTATTGGACAGGGACTCTCCTACGAGCAGTACTTC.

The rearrangement links TRBV5-1 to TRBJ2-7; TRBD1 or TRBD2 may be the D gene (5 bases each). V was clipped by 4 bases and J by 5 bases, with 22 bases between them. Germline lookup yields CDR1 SGHRS and CDR2 YFSETQ. The CDR3 consists of 16 residues. In nucleotides, the CDR3 is TGCGCCAGCAGCGATCATGAACGGGACGGTAGGAACGAGCAGTACTTC. It codes for CASSDHERDGRNEQYF. Combining the CDR3 with reference TRBV5-1 and TRBJ2-7 gives the whole variable domain KAGVTQTPRYLIKTRGQQVTLSCSPISGHRSVSWYQQTPGQGLQFLFEYFSETQRNKGNFPGRFSGRQFSNSRSEMNVSTLELGDSALYLCASSDHERDGRNEQYFGPGTRLTVT.

Only a few counts were recorded for this clonotype. The V and J genes are TRBV28 and TRBJ1-3; D is undetermined. The CDR3 has 13 amino acids. The germline gives CDR1 MDHEN, CDR2 SYDVKM. The V and J ends lost 3 bases and 2 bases respectively, with 5 bases between them. CDR3: CASSFTAGNTIYF. DNA for the CDR3: TGTGCCAGCAGTTTTACAGCTGGAAACACCATATATTTT. Drawing the rest from reference TRBV28 and TRBJ1-3, the complete variable domain is DVKVTQSSRYLVKRTGEKVFLECVQDMDHENMFWYRQDPGLGLRLIYFSYDVKMKEKGDIPEGYSVSREKKERFSLILESASTNQTSMYLCASSFTAGNTIYFGEGSWLTVV.

V gene TRBV5-1 combines with J gene TRBJ1-2; the match to TRBD1 covers 9 bases. CDR1 SGHRS and CDR2 YFSETQ come from the germline V gene. Germline trimming cut 2 bases from V and 4 bases from J; bases unmatched to any gene: 9. The CDR3 is made up of 16 amino acids. CDR3 nucleotide sequence: TGCGCCAGCAGCTTAGATGGGACAGGGTTACCCTATGGCTACACCTTC. Translating gives CASSLDGTGLPYGYTF.

This clonotype was observed a few times. The CDR3 sequence: CATRDGHQETQYF. The DNA for the CDR3 is TGTGCCACCAGGGACGGCCACCAAGAGACCCAGTACTTC. The genes are TRBV15 and TRBJ2-5; D ambiguous. The length of the CDR3 is 13 residues. V was pared by 6 bases and J by 0 bases, with 8 bases between. The germline V gene has CDR1 LNHNV and CDR2 YYDKDF (reference sequence). The entire variable domain, with the rest obtained from reference TRBV15 and TRBJ2-5, is as follows: DAMVIQNPRYQVTQFGKPVTLSCSQTLNHNVMYWYQQKSSQAPKLLFHYYDKDFNNEADTPDNFQSRRPNTSFCFLDIRSPGLGDTAMYLCATRDGHQETQYFGPGTRLLVL.

The V and J genes are TRBV27 and TRBJ2-5, with D hard to call. V lost 0 bases, J lost 5 bases, and 10 bases lay in between. In germline, CDR1 is MNHEY, CDR2 SMNVEV (reference sequence). The CDR3 length is 14 residues. The CDR3: CASSLSVLQETQYF. The CDR3 DNA sequence: TGTGCCAGCAGTTTATCGGTCCTCCAGGAGACCCAGTACTTC.

The rearrangement uses TRBV20-1 and TRBJ1-5; 8 nucleotides line up with TRBD1. Germline values: CDR1 DFQATT, CDR2 SNEGSKA (reference sequence). The CDR3 is made up of 15 amino acids. V was pared by 6 bases and J by 5 bases, with 12 bases of the junction left unmatched. The CDR3 is CSAPGPQGADQPQHF. The DNA for the CDR3 is TGCAGTGCCCCTGGGCCCCAGGGGGCGGATCAGCCCCAGCATTTT.

This sequence joins TRBV4-3 and TRBJ2-1; D is uncertain. Trimming left V 3 bases short and J 3 bases short, with 6 bases between. CDR3 length: 13 residues. Germline V gives CDR1 LGHNA, CDR2 YSLEER. The DNA for the CDR3 is TGCGCCAGCAGCCACCTACACTACAATGAGCAGTTCTTC. The encoded protein is CASSHLHYNEQFF.

This clonotype has more than one count but fewer than ten. The V and J genes are TRBV5-4 and TRBJ2-1; 13 nucleotides match TRBD2. V gave up 2 bases and J gave up 1 base; unmatched junction bases: 9. The CDR3 has 19 amino acids. Germline V gene lookup returns CDR1 SGHNT and CDR2 YYREEE (reference sequence). CDR3 nucleotide sequence: TGTGCCAGCAGCTTAGAACTAGCGGGAGGGCCTTGGTCCTACAATGAGCAGTTCTTC. This translates into CASSLELAGGPWSYNEQFF.

Turning to this clonotype: A much larger clone differs from this one at a single base, so this may be a read error. V usage is TRBV7-3 and J usage is TRBJ2-7; D is possibly TRBD2 (6 bases). Trimming left V 2 bases short and J 0 bases short, with 8 bases between. CDR3 length: 14 residues. Looked up from germline, CDR1 is SGHTA and CDR2 is FQGTGA. CDR3 DNA: TGTGCCAGCAGCTTAGGCGGGAACTCCTACGAGCAGTACTTC. Its protein product is CASSLGGNSYEQYF.

The chain couples TRBV5-6 to TRBJ2-6; D is uncertain. This CDR3 is built from 17 residues. V was cut by 6 bases and J by 0 bases, with 16 bases left in between. Germline V gives CDR1 SGHDT, CDR2 YYEEEE. CDR3 in amino acids: CASTPIGSSSGANVLTF. The CDR3 nucleotides are TGTGCCAGCACCCCAATCGGCTCAAGCTCTGGGGCCAACGTCCTGACTTTC.

There are many counts of this clonotype. The chain employs TRBV12-3 or TRBV12-4 and TRBJ2-3; 10 bases agree with TRBD2. The CDR3 is 19 amino acids. V lost 3 bases, J lost 1 base, and 13 bases stayed unmatched. The CDR3 here is CASSFFPSGRRDRTDTQYF. DNA for the CDR3: TGTGCCAGCAGTTTTTTTCCTAGCGGGAGACGGGATCGCACAGATACGCAGTATTTT.

In this sample, this clonotype turned up a few times. The rearrangement links TRBV20-1 to TRBJ1-6; D possibly corresponds to TRBD1 (5 bases). There are 15 residues in the CDR3. Germline CDR1 DFQATT, CDR2 SNEGSKA (reference sequence). V dropped 3 bases and J dropped 6 bases, with 15 bases sitting between them. The CDR3 spells CSAREGDKFNSPLHF. In DNA, the CDR3 is TGCAGTGCTAGGGAAGGGGATAAGTTTAATTCACCCCTCCACTTT.

This clonotype was detected only a few times. The rearrangement links TRBV6-2 or TRBV6-3 to TRBJ2-2, with a weak D call TRBD1 (6 bases). Between the trimmed V and J ends, which lost 11 bases and 0 bases, there was a span of 16 bases. The CDR3 contains 15 residues. Germline values: CDR1 MNHEY, CDR2 SVGEGT. The CDR3 spells CAHQGSGTNTGELFF. Here the CDR3 DNA reads TGTGCCCACCAGGGGTCAGGGACGAACACCGGGGAGCTGTTTTTT.

V and J are TRBV3-1 and TRBJ1-6; D is undetermined. V gave up 5 bases and J gave up 6 bases, with 14 bases separating them. Looked up from germline, CDR1 is LGHDT and CDR2 is YNNKEL (reference sequence). This CDR3 is built from 15 residues. The CDR3 nucleotides are TGTGCCAGCAGCGTCCGACCAGAGTTTAATTCACCCCTCCACTTT. Translating gives CASSVRPEFNSPLHF.

This rearrangement joins TRBV18 to TRBJ2-1, with TRBD1 as a possible D gene (5 bases). Trimming took off 0 bases at V and 0 bases at J, with 12 bases between the two ends. Looked up from germline, CDR1 is KGHSH and CDR2 is LQKENI. The CDR3 loop spans 17 amino acids. The CDR3 here is CASSPPNRYTSYNEQFF. The CDR3 DNA follows: TGTGCCAGCTCACCACCGAACAGGTACACCTCCTACAATGAGCAGTTCTTC. Using reference TRBV18 and TRBJ2-1 for the parts outside the CDR3, the full variable domain is NAGVMQNPRHLVRRRGQEARLRCSPMKGHSHVYWYRQLPEEGLKFMVYLQKENIIDESGMPKERFSAEFPKEGPSILRIQQVVRGDSAAYFCASSPPNRYTSYNEQFFGPGTRLTVL.

This chain connects TRBV20-1 to TRBJ2-7, with 9 nucleotides matching TRBD2. V shed 5 bases, J shed 7 bases, and the junction held 15 bases outside the gene matches. In germline, CDR1 is DFQATT, CDR2 SNEGSKA (reference sequence). The CDR3 sequence is 15 residues long. The CDR3 nucleotides are TGCAGTGCTTATTGGGCTAGCGGGAAGTCGTCTGAGCAGTACTTC. Amino acid sequence: CSAYWASGKSSEQYF.

This rearrangement joins TRBV5-6 to TRBJ2-3; possibly TRBD1 or TRBD2 for D (5 bases each). The CDR3 runs 15 residues. Germline CDR1 SGHDT, CDR2 YYEEEE. Trimming removed 4 bases from V and 3 bases from J, with 15 bases in between. The chain's CDR3 is CASSGQPGTTDTQYF. The CDR3 DNA sequence: TGTGCCAGCAGCGGGCAGCCAGGGACGACAGATACGCAGTATTTT.

This clonotype has only a few counts. The rearrangement joins TRBV5-1 to TRBJ2-3; D is tentatively TRBD1 or TRBD2 (5 bases each). CDR1 is SGHRS and CDR2 is YFSETQ in the germline V gene. This CDR3 comprises 15 residues. Between the trimmed V and J ends, which lost 0 bases and 2 bases, there was a span of 10 bases. The CDR3 DNA reads TGCGCCAGCAGCTTGGGGGGGTCCCACACAGATACGCAGTATTTT. Its translation: CASSLGGSHTDTQYF. The variable domain in full, with the rest retrieved from reference TRBV5-1 and TRBJ2-3, is KAGVTQTPRYLIKTRGQQVTLSCSPISGHRSVSWYQQTPGQGLQFLFEYFSETQRNKGNFPGRFSGRQFSNSRSEMNVSTLELGDSALYLCASSLGGSHTDTQYFGPGTRLTVL.

The chain joins TRBV5-1 to TRBJ1-1, with D perhaps TRBD1 (5 bases). The CDR3 length is 14 residues. Germline V gene lookup returns CDR1 SGHRS and CDR2 YFSETQ. Trimming took off 0 bases at V and 6 bases at J, with 12 bases between the two ends. CDR3 DNA sequence: TGCGCCAGCAGCTTGGGTCCCAGGGCGGCTGAAGCTTTCTTT. This encodes CASSLGPRAAEAFF.

This clonotype was detected only a few times. The V call is TRBV29-1, the J call TRBJ2-3, with 8 nucleotides matching TRBD2. The CDR3 extends over 13 amino acids. Germline CDR1 reads SQVTM; CDR2 reads ANQGSEA. J lost 5 bases, V lost 7 bases, and 8 bases had no gene match. The CDR3, as DNA: TGCAGCGCCGAGGGTCTAGCGGGAGATACGCAGTATTTT. Its protein is CSAEGLAGDTQYF.

This clonotype has more than one count but fewer than ten. This sequence joins TRBV6-5 and TRBJ2-3; unclear D gene. V lost 0 bases and J lost 7, with 11 bases in between. Germline CDR1 reads MNHEY; CDR2 reads SVGAGI. The CDR3 sequence is 14 residues long. The CDR3 DNA is TGTGCCAGCAGTTACTCGAGTCCGCCAAATACGCAGTATTTT. Its protein product is CASSYSSPPNTQYF.

This clonotype was detected only a few times. The J gene is TRBJ1-2, the V gene TRBV5-1; D is undetermined. Trimming left V 3 bases short and J 8 bases short, with 14 bases between. The germline V gene has CDR1 SGHRS and CDR2 YFSETQ. The CDR3 covers 13 residues. The CDR3: CASSSLVEVGYTF. The CDR3 DNA follows: TGCGCCAGCAGCTCCCTTGTTGAGGTCGGCTACACCTTC.

The CDR3 DNA follows: TGTGCCATCAGTGGCCAGTTGCGCGAGCAGTACTTC. It codes for CAISGQLREQYF. The chain links TRBV10-3 to TRBJ2-7; D is unresolved. The V end was cut by 4 bases, the J end by 6 bases, with 10 bases between. Germline loops: CDR1 ENHRY, CDR2 SYGVKD. This CDR3 contains 12 residues.

This clonotype has more than one count but fewer than ten. The chain couples TRBV30 to TRBJ2-7; D gene unclear. Trimming took off 3 bases at V and 0 bases at J, with 6 bases between the two ends. The CDR3 contains 12 residues. Germline values: CDR1 GTSNPN, CDR2 SVGIG (reference sequence). The CDR3 nucleotides are TGTGCCTGGAGCGGGTTCTCCTACGAGCAGTACTTC. It yields the protein CAWSGFSYEQYF. Using reference TRBV30 and TRBJ2-7 for the parts outside the CDR3, the full variable domain is SQTIHQWPATLVQPVGSPLSLECTVEGTSNPNLYWYRQAAGRGLQLLFYSVGIGQISSEVPQNLSASRPQDRQFILSSKKLLLSDSGFYLCAWSGFSYEQYFGPGTRLTVT.

The rearrangement links TRBV5-1 to TRBJ2-5, with 13 positions matching TRBD2. The germline V gene has CDR1 SGHRS and CDR2 YFSETQ. The CDR3 has 15 residues. Unmatched junction bases numbered 7, after V lost 5 bases and J lost 6 bases. The CDR3 spells CASSSGLAGAQTQYF. The CDR3, as DNA: TGCGCCAGCAGTTCTGGACTAGCGGGAGCTCAGACCCAGTACTTC.

This clonotype was counted many times. One end of the junction is discordant with germline, which a read error may explain. V gene TRBV5-1 combines with J gene TRBJ2-7, with D hard to call. Germline CDR1 reads SGHRS; CDR2 reads YFSETQ. The CDR3 length is 13 residues. The CDR3 DNA is TGTGCCAGCAGTTTAAGGGTATCGTACGAGCAGTACTTC. Translating it yields CASSLRVSYEQYF.

The chain recombines TRBV20-1 with TRBJ2-7, with a tentative D call TRBD1 (6 bases). This CDR3 spans 13 amino acids. V was cut by 1 base and J by 4 bases, with 11 bases left in between. The germline CDR1 and CDR2 sequences are DFQATT and SNEGSKA (reference sequence). In nucleotides, the CDR3 is TGCAGTGCTAGAGGATGGCAGGGGTACGAGCAGTACTTC. Translated, it gives CSARGWQGYEQYF.

This clonotype was counted ten times or more. Its ends do not fully match the called genes, so a read error is possible. J is TRBJ2-3 and V is TRBV12-3 or TRBV12-4; 11 nucleotides line up with TRBD2. This CDR3 is 13 amino acids long. CDR3 in DNA: TGTGCCAGCAGTTCCTCGGGACTAGCGGACAGGGATTTT. Its protein is CASSSSGLADRDF.